A single sample gave rise to the 22 T cell receptor beta chains below, sequenced in a study of regulatory T cells in long-lasting Graves disease. Through Arm-PCR of CDR3 regions and iRepertoire HTBI primers, TCR beta libraries were built. TCRdb processed the multiplex PCR reads anew with MiXCR; each CDR3 protein has one entry. The repertoire has more than 650,000 distinct CDR3 sequences, 25% to 35% of them found once; the top ten carry around 42%. Documented time point: persistent/refractory GD, antithyroid drugs over 5 years with positive TRAb. PBMCs were the source of the RNA used for TCR sequencing. Sequences were derived from peripheral blood mononuclear cells (PBMCs), sampled when the disease was refractory, from a patient treated with antithyroid drugs. Receptor source: a female donor with Graves disease.

V and J are TRBV5-1 and TRBJ2-3; TRBD1 aligns across 9 bases. CDR1 and CDR2 from the germline V gene are SGHRS and YFSETQ. The V gene end was trimmed by 4 bases and the J gene end by 4 bases; junction bases not matched to a gene: 4. The CDR3 extends over 14 amino acids. The CDR3 region is CASSPRQGADTQYF. Here the CDR3 DNA reads TGCGCCAGCAGCCCAAGACAGGGGGCAGATACGCAGTATTTT.

The chain combines TRBV6-1 with TRBJ2-2; D not resolved. Deletions cut 2 bases from V and 1 base from J, with 8 bases between. Germline CDR1 and CDR2: MNHNS and SASEGT. The CDR3 covers 15 residues. The CDR3 DNA sequence: TGTGCCAGCAGTGAATCGGGCCGGAACACCGGGGAGCTGTTTTTT. Residues: CASSESGRNTGELFF.

Notes on this clonotype: This may stem from a read error, because a much larger clone lies one nucleotide away. The J gene is TRBJ1-5, the V gene TRBV10-3, with a weak D call TRBD1 (5 bases). Germline loops: CDR1 ENHRY, CDR2 SYGVKD. The CDR3 sequence is 14 residues long. V lost 6 bases, J lost 1 base, and 10 bases lay in between. The CDR3 sequence is CAIRGGGSNQPQHF. CDR3 nucleotides: TGTGCCATCAGGGGGGGGGGGAGCAATCAGCCCCAGCATTTT.

This chain connects TRBV28 to TRBJ1-1, with D possibly TRBD1 on 5 matching bases. V dropped 8 bases and J dropped 4 bases, with 17 bases sitting between them. The CDR3 consists of 14 residues. Germline V gene lookup returns CDR1 MDHEN and CDR2 SYDVKM. CDR3 DNA: TGTGCCAGCTCACCACAGAGACAGCTCACTGAAGCTTTCTTT. Its translation is CASSPQRQLTEAFF. Together with reference TRBV28 and TRBJ1-1, the CDR3 gives the full variable domain: DVKVTQSSRYLVKRTGEKVFLECVQDMDHENMFWYRQDPGLGLRLIYFSYDVKMKEKGDIPEGYSVSREKKERFSLILESASTNQTSMYLCASSPQRQLTEAFFGQGTRLTVV.

This clonotype came up a few times. The chain uses TRBV30 and TRBJ1-2; D perhaps matches TRBD1 (6 bases). CDR3 length: 15 residues. Germline-derived CDR1 and CDR2 are GTSNPN and SVGIG (reference sequence). The V gene lost 0 bases and the J gene lost 8 bases, with 19 bases spanning the gap. The CDR3 loop is CAWSVAFGGATGYTF. The CDR3 DNA reads TGTGCCTGGAGTGTAGCTTTCGGGGGGGCGACCGGCTACACCTTC.

A remark on this clonotype: A much larger clonotype is one base distant, so this may be a read error. The chain joins TRBV29-1 to TRBJ1-1, with D unresolved. CDR3 length equals 11 residues. V was clipped by 0 bases and J by 4 bases, with 3 bases between them. Germline CDR1 and CDR2: SQVTM and ANQGSEA. The CDR3 is CSVEDPTEAFF. The CDR3 DNA is TGCAGCGTTGAAGATCCCACTGAAGCTTTCTTT.

V and J are TRBV25-1 and TRBJ2-5, with D unclear. The V gene's germline CDR1 is MGHDK and CDR2 SYGVNS. This CDR3 is 14 amino acids long. Trimming pared 0 bases from V and 5 bases from J, leaving 10 bases between. The CDR3 spells CASSEYGGRETQYF. The CDR3 DNA follows: TGTGCCAGCAGTGAATATGGTGGTAGGGAGACCCAGTACTTC.

There are a few counts of this clonotype. The chain joins TRBV30 to TRBJ1-5; tentatively, D is TRBD1 (5 bases). Germline values: CDR1 GTSNPN, CDR2 SVGIG (reference sequence). The CDR3 runs to 13 residues. V lost 1 base and J lost 6, with 10 bases in between. CDR3 DNA: TGTGCCTGGAGTGACTCAGGGATTCAGCCCCAGCATTTT. It specifies CAWSDSGIQPQHF.

The rearrangement links TRBV11-2 to TRBJ1-1; no firm D call. Germline lookup yields CDR1 SGHAT and CDR2 FQNNGV. The CDR3 spans 11 residues. V was cut by 7 bases and J by 5 bases, with 8 bases left in between. The CDR3 is CASKELTEAFF. The DNA of the CDR3 is TGTGCCAGCAAGGAGTTGACTGAAGCTTTCTTT.

The CDR3 here is CASSYQDRGLANQPQHF. The CDR3 bases are TGTGCCAGCAGTTACCAGGACAGGGGCCTAGCCAATCAGCCCCAGCATTTT. This sequence joins TRBV6-2 or TRBV6-3 and TRBJ1-5, with 9 bases identical to TRBD1. Trimming removed 2 bases from V and 3 bases from J; junction bases left unmatched: 8. This CDR3 contains 17 residues. CDR1 and CDR2 (germline): MNHEY, SVGEGT.

This clonotype was picked up a small number of times. The V and J genes are TRBV6-1 and TRBJ1-5; D possibly corresponds to TRBD1 (5 bases). Per germline, CDR1 MNHNS and CDR2 SASEGT. CDR3 length: 16 amino acids. Trimming took 6 bases from V and 4 from J, leaving 19 bases between them. The CDR3 sequence: CASRGGEVGLNQPQHF. The CDR3 coding sequence is TGTGCCAGCAGGGGGGGGGAGGTCGGATTAAATCAGCCCCAGCATTTT.

V usage is TRBV5-1 and J usage is TRBJ1-6; possibly TRBD1 for D (5 bases). CDR1 is SGHRS, CDR2 YFSETQ, per germline. The V gene lost 4 bases and the J gene lost 8 bases, with 19 bases spanning the gap. This CDR3 contains 16 residues. CDR3 residues: CASSPQDGAGHSPLHF. CDR3 DNA: TGCGCCAGCAGCCCGCAAGACGGGGCAGGGCATTCACCCCTCCACTTT.

There are a few counts of this clonotype. The chain uses TRBV19 and TRBJ1-2; D gene uncertain. V shed 5 bases and J shed 0 bases, with 13 bases lying between them. The V gene's germline CDR1 is LNHDA and CDR2 SQIVND (reference sequence). This CDR3 has 15 amino acids. The CDR3, as DNA: TGTGCCAGTAGTCCCGAGGGCAGAGCTAACTATGGCTACACCTTC. It encodes CASSPEGRANYGYTF.

This clonotype was found a few times. This chain connects TRBV15 to TRBJ2-5; 13 bases map to TRBD2. V lost 3 bases, J lost 5 bases, and 9 bases stayed unmatched. CDR3 length: 17 amino acids. Germline V gene lookup returns CDR1 LNHNV and CDR2 YYDKDF (reference sequence). The CDR3 DNA is TGTGCCACCAGCAGGGTTGGACTAGCGGGAGTATCTGAGACCCAGTACTTC. Translation gives CATSRVGLAGVSETQYF.

The J gene is TRBJ1-1, the V gene TRBV10-3, with D unresolved. V lost 8 bases and J lost 0, with 10 bases in between. Germline CDR1 and CDR2: ENHRY and SYGVKD. The CDR3 sequence is 13 residues long. CDR3 sequence: CAIVRNMNTEAFF. Here the CDR3 DNA reads TGTGCCATCGTCCGGAATATGAACACTGAAGCTTTCTTT.

The rearrangement joins TRBV29-1 to TRBJ1-2, with TRBD1 matching 9 bases. The trim removed 0 bases at V and 6 bases at J, leaving 5 bases unmatched. Germline CDR1 SQVTM, CDR2 ANQGSEA. There are 14 residues in the CDR3. CDR3 sequence reads: CSVEEPQGAHGYTF. The DNA for the CDR3 is TGCAGCGTTGAAGAGCCACAGGGGGCGCATGGCTACACCTTC.

The sample holds a few counts of this clonotype. The J gene is TRBJ1-2, the V gene TRBV9, with D perhaps matching TRBD1 (5 bases). The germline gives CDR1 SGDLS, CDR2 YYNGEE. The V end was cut by 4 bases, the J end by 0 bases, with 10 bases between. This CDR3 has 14 residues. The CDR3: CASSPSGANYGYTF. CDR3 nucleotides: TGTGCCAGCAGCCCATCGGGGGCTAACTATGGCTACACCTTC.

This clonotype was seen more than once but under ten times. This chain joins TRBV3-1 and TRBJ1-1, with TRBD1 matching over 8 bases. Germline-derived CDR1 and CDR2 are LGHDT and YNNKEL (reference sequence). Trimming cost V 4 bases and J 1 base; bases outside gene matches: 5. The length of the CDR3 is 15 residues. The CDR3 sequence is CASSPWGTGNTEAFF. CDR3 in DNA: TGTGCCAGCAGCCCCTGGGGGACAGGGAACACTGAAGCTTTCTTT.

The J gene is TRBJ1-1, the V gene TRBV12-3 or TRBV12-4; TRBD1 is a possible D gene (5 bases). The CDR3 is 14 amino acids. V lost 6 bases, J lost 5 bases, and 16 bases lay in between. The CDR3 here is CASRRGGAQTEAFF. The CDR3 DNA is TGTGCCAGCAGAAGAGGCGGGGCTCAAACTGAAGCTTTCTTT.

This chain connects TRBV15 to TRBJ2-5; 8 bases line up with TRBD2. Germline CDR1 LNHNV, CDR2 YYDKDF (reference sequence). V shed 0 bases and J 4 bases; nucleotides not matched to a gene: 7. The length of the CDR3 is 16 residues. The DNA for the CDR3 is TGTGCCACCAGCAGAGATCGTACGGGACTAGGAGAGACCCAGTACTTC. Amino acid sequence: CATSRDRTGLGETQYF.

In this sample, this clonotype turned up a few times. The CDR3 bases are TGTGCCAGCAGCCAAGCTCTAGCGGGAGGGGGCGGAGAGACCCAGTACTTC. Protein product: CASSQALAGGGGETQYF. The rearrangement links TRBV3-1 to TRBJ2-5, with 12 bases aligning to TRBD2. With 1 base clipped from V and 4 bases from J, the junction kept 7 bases outside the gene matches. Germline CDR1 and CDR2: LGHDT and YNNKEL (reference sequence). This CDR3 is 17 amino acids long.

The CDR3 loop reads CATSRAGPGTGKNIQYF. The CDR3 DNA reads as TGTGCCACCAGCAGAGCAGGCCCCGGGACAGGCAAAAACATTCAGTACTTC. The chain couples TRBV15 to TRBJ2-4; 8 bases are shared with TRBD1. V was clipped by 1 base and J by 3 bases; unmatched bases: 8. CDR1 LNHNV and CDR2 YYDKDF come from the germline V gene (reference sequence). This CDR3 spans 17 amino acids.